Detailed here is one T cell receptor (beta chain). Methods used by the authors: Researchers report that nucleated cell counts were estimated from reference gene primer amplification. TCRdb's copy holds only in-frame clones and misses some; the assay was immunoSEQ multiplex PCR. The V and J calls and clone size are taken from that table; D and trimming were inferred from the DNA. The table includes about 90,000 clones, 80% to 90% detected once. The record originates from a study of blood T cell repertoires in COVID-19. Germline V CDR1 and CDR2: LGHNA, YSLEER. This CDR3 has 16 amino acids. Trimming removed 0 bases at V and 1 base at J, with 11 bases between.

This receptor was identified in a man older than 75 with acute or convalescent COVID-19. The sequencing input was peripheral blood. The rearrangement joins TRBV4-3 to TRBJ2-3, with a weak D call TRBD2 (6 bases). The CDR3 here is CASSQDLGGGTDTQYF. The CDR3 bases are TGCGCCAGCAGCCAAGATTTGGGGGGAGGCACAGATACGCAGTATTTT.